A selection of T cell receptor beta chains follows, all from one sample in a study of OX40 agonist ivuxolimab in advanced cancers. Clones were read by immunoSEQ multiplex PCR, and TCRdb kept only the in-frame ones, dropping some. The sample holds about 62,000 clones, roughly 92% seen once. Here the sequenced sample was CD4+ or CD8+ T cells sorted from blood, taken in a trial of the OX40 agonist ivuxolimab. Every receptor here comes from an adult with an advanced solid tumor such as melanoma, head and neck, liver or kidney cancer. The CDR3 runs from the conserved cysteine through the conserved F or W.

CDR3: CATSDGRPPNTGELFF
J: TRBJ2-2
V: TRBV19

CDR3: CASRDGQGQFFAFF
J: TRBJ1-1
V: TRBV10-2

CDR3: CATTSGETYEQYF
J: TRBJ2-7
V: TRBV10-3

CDR3: CASSLALWGADVNEQYF
J: .
V: TRBV7-9

CDR3: CASPGELEETQYF
J: TRBJ2-5
V: TRBV6-1

CDR3: CASSASPGQVVEQYF
J: TRBJ2-7
V: TRBV9

CDR3: CASSQIGRGAFF
J: TRBJ1-1
V: TRBV4-1

CDR3: CASSLGGGPYEQYF
J: TRBJ2-7
V: TRBV7-3

CDR3: CAISGGSGGIEAFF
J: TRBJ1-1
V: TRBV10-3

CDR3: CASSQGHSNQPQHF
J: TRBJ1-5
V: TRBV4-1

CDR3: CASSVARGPYYGYTF
J: TRBJ1-2
V: TRBV9

CDR3: CATSSTSYEQYF
J: TRBJ2-7
V: TRBV15

CDR3: CASSLEGANTGELFF
J: TRBJ2-2
V: TRBV11-2

CDR3: CASSLEGLANHEQYF
J: TRBJ2-7
V: TRBV5-5

CDR3: CATSKRLAGNEQFF
J: TRBJ2-1
V: TRBV15

CDR3: CASSSGQGIGYGYTF
J: TRBJ1-2
V: TRBV5-6

CDR3: CASSLDAVGYGYTF
J: TRBJ1-2
V: TRBV27

CDR3: CASSLDPRENTGELFF
J: TRBJ2-2
V: TRBV11-2

CDR3: CASSFGDRETYEQYF
J: TRBJ2-7
V: TRBV11-3

CDR3: CASSRGTVGTEAFF
J: TRBJ1-1
V: TRBV13

CDR3: CASSQLRDRGLQPQHF
J: TRBJ1-5
V: TRBV23-1

CDR3: CSVPGTGVTGELFF
J: TRBJ2-2
V: TRBV29-1

CDR3: CASSPGTGEGYEQYF
J: TRBJ2-7
V: TRBV14

CDR3: CASSYKASGEDEQFF
J: TRBJ2-1
V: TRBV6-5